This T cell receptor beta chain was sequenced in a study of T cell clonotyping in hematopoietic cell transplantation. Study-level points and caveats: At the given depth, recipient repertoires were over 95% de novo clonotypes.

Germline loops: CDR1 SQVTM, CDR2 ANQGSEA. This CDR3 region has 10 residues. V dropped 7 bases and J dropped 6 bases, with 7 bases sitting between them. Time point described: recipient sample about 28 days before transplant, after cytoreduction. Blood collection times were about day -28 and days 30, 100, 180 posttransplant. Data came from immunoSEQ multiplex PCR; TCRdb stores just in-frame clones and leaves some out. The repertoire consists of about 76,000 clones, with about 96% occurring once and the leading ten covering around 1.7%. On this clone: Antigen: not known.

The chain has TRBV29-1 and TRBJ2-1; D may correspond to TRBD1 or TRBD2 (5 bases each). The sample was peripheral blood mononuclear cells, taken before stem cell transplant. The sequence was obtained from a woman between 45 and 60 years old with acute myeloid leukemia. Some clones in this sample may be carry-over from other donors' samples. In DNA form, the CDR3 reads TGCAGCGGAGGGGCCAATGAGCAGTTCTTC. Its translation: CSGGANEQFF.